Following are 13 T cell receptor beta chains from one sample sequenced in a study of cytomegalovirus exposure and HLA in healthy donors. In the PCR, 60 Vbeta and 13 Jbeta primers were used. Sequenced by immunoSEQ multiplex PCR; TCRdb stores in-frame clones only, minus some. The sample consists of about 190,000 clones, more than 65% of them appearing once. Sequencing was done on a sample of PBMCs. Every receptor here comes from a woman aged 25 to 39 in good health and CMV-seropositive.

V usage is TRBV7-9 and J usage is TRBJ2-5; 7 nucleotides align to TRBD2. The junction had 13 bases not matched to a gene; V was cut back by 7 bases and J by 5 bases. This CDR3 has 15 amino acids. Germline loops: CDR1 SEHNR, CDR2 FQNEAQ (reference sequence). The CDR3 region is CASNPPEAGWETQYF. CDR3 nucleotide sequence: TGTGCCAGCAACCCACCTGAAGCGGGGTGGGAGACCCAGTACTTC.

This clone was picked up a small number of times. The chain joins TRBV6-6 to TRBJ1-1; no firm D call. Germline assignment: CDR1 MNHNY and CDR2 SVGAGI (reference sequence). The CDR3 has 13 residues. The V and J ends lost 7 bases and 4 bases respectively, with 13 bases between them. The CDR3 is CASMSARGTEAFF. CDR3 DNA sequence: TGTGCCAGCATGTCAGCTAGAGGCACTGAAGCTTTCTTT.

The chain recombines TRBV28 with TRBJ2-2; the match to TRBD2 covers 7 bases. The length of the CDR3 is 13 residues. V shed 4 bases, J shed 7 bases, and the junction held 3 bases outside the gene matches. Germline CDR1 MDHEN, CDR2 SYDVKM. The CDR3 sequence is CASSSPGGGELFF. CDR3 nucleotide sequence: TGTGCCAGCAGTTCCCCGGGGGGCGGGGAGCTGTTTTTT.

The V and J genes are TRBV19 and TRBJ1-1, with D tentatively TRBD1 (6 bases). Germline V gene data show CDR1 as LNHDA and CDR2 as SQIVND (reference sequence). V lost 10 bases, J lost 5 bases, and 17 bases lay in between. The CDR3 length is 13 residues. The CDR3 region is CATIQGPWTEAFF. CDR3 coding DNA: TGTGCCACCATACAGGGTCCGTGGACTGAAGCTTTCTTT. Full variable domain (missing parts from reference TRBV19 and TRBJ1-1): DGGITQSPKYLFRKEGQNVTLSCEQNLNHDAMYWYRQDPGQGLRLIYYSQIVNDFQKGDIAEGYSVSREKKESFPLTVTSAQKNPTAFYLCATIQGPWTEAFFGQGTRLTVV.

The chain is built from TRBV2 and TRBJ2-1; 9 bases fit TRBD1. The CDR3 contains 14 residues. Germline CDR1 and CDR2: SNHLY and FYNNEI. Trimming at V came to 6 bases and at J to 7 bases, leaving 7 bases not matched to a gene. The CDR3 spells CASRPRTGVNEQFF. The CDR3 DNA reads TGTGCCAGCAGACCCAGGACAGGGGTGAATGAGCAGTTCTTC. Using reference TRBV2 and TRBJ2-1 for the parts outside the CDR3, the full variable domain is EPEVTQTPSHQVTQMGQEVILRCVPISNHLYFYWYRQILGQKVEFLVSFYNNEISEKSEIFDDQFSVERPDGSNFTLKIRSTKLEDSAMYFCASRPRTGVNEQFFGPGTRLTVL.

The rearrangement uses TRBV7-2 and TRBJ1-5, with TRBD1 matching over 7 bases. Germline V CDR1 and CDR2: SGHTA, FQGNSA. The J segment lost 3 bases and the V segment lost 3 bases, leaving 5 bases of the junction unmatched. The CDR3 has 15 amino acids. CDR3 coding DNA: TGTGCCAGCAGCTTGACAGGGCCTACCAATCAGCCCCAGCATTTT. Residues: CASSLTGPTNQPQHF.

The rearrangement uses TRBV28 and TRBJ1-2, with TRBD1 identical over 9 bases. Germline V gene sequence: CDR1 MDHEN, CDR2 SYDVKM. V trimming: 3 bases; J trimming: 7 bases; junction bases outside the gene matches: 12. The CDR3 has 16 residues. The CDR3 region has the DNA TGTGCCAGCAGTTTTCGGACGACGGGACAGGGCGGTGGCTACACCTTC. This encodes CASSFRTTGQGGGYTF.

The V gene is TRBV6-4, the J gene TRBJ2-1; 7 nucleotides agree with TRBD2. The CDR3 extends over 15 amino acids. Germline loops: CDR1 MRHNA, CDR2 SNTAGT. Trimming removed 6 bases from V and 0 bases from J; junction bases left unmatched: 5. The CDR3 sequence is CASRSSGSSYNEQFF. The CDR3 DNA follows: TGTGCCAGCAGATCTAGCGGAAGCTCCTACAATGAGCAGTTCTTC.

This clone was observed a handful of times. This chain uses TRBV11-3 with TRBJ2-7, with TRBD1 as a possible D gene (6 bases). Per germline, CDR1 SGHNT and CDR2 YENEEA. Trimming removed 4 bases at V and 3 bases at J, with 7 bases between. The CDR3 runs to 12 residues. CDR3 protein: CASSSDSYEQYF. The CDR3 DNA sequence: TGTGCCAGCAGCTCGGACAGCTACGAGCAGTACTTC.

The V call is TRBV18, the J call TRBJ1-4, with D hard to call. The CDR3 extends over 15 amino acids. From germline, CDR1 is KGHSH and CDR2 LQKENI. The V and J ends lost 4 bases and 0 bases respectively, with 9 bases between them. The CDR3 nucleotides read TGTGCCAGCTCACTGACACACGCAACTAATGAAAAACTGTTTTTT. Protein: CASSLTHATNEKLFF.

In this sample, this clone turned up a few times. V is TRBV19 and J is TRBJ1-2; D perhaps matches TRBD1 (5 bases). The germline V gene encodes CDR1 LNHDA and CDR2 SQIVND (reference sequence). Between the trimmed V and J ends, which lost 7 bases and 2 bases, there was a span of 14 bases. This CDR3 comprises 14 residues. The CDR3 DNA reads TGTGCCAGTATTGTTCCAGGGCTGAACTATGGCTACACCTTC. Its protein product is CASIVPGLNYGYTF.

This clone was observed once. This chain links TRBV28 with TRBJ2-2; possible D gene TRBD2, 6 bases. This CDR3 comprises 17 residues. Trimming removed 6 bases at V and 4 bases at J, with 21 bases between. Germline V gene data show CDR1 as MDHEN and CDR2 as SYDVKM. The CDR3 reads CASSPAGGQGRTGELFF. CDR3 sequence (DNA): TGTGCCAGCAGCCCCGCCGGAGGGCAGGGACGCACCGGGGAGCTGTTTTTT.

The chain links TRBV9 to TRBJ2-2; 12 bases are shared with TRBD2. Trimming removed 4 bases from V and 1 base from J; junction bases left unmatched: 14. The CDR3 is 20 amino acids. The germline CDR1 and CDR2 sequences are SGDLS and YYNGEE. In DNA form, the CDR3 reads TGTGCCAGCAGCCCCTTTTTTTCACTAGCGGGGGGCCAGAACACCGGGGAGCTGTTTTTT. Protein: CASSPFFSLAGGQNTGELFF.